One sample yielded the 10 T cell receptor beta chains listed below, sequenced in a study of memory CD4+ T cells and cytomegalovirus serostatus. Single viable CD3+CD4+CD8-CD45RO+ cells were sorted as the memory CD4+ T cells. TCRdb keeps only in-frame clones here, not all; method: immunoSEQ multiplex PCR. The table includes some 44,000 clones, 60% to 80% detected once. Sequenced: memory CD4+ T cells from blood. The origin of the receptors is an adult in good health and CMV-seronegative.

The rearrangement joins TRBV9 to TRBJ1-1, with D hard to call. Between the trimmed V and J ends, which lost 0 bases and 5 bases, there was a span of 8 bases. The CDR3 loop spans 13 amino acids. Germline CDR1 reads SGDLS; CDR2 reads YYNGEE. The CDR3 nucleotides read TGTGCCAGCAGCGTAGTGGAGTGGACTGAAGCTTTCTTT. It encodes CASSVVEWTEAFF.

This clone was seen only a few times. The gene calls are TRBV7-9 and TRBJ1-6; no firm D call. Germline loops: CDR1 SEHNR, CDR2 FQNEAQ (reference sequence). Trimming left V 3 bases short and J 7 bases short, with 4 bases between. The CDR3 runs 12 residues. The CDR3 loop reads CASSFENSPLHF. In nucleotides, the CDR3 is TGTGCCAGCAGCTTTGAGAATTCACCCCTCCACTTT.

The chain joins TRBV4-2 to TRBJ1-2, with D unresolved. Germline lookup yields CDR1 LGHNA and CDR2 YNFKEQ. CDR3 length equals 13 residues. Between the trimmed V and J ends, which lost 2 bases and 7 bases, there was a span of 11 bases. The CDR3 protein is CASSQTVGFGYTF. The CDR3 DNA reads as TGTGCCAGCAGCCAAACTGTGGGATTTGGCTACACCTTC.

The chain joins TRBV4-3 to TRBJ1-1; D is undetermined. This CDR3 region has 15 residues. Germline-derived CDR1 and CDR2 are LGHNA and YSLEER. Trimming shortened V by 0 bases and J by 7 bases, and 15 bases separated the two germline ends. CDR3 sequence reads: CASSQDSSPASEAFF. As DNA, the CDR3 is TGCGCCAGCAGCCAAGATTCCAGTCCAGCGAGTGAAGCTTTCTTT.

The chain has TRBV15 and TRBJ2-7, with D hard to call. Per germline, CDR1 LNHNV and CDR2 YYDKDF (reference sequence). V lost 2 bases to trimming and J lost 3 bases, with 11 bases between them. The CDR3 totals 14 residues. DNA of the CDR3: TGTGCCACCAGCAGAAACACCGTCAACTACGAGCAGTACTTC. Translating it yields CATSRNTVNYEQYF.

V is TRBV5-6 and J is TRBJ1-6; D not certain. This CDR3 spans 13 amino acids. Germline V CDR1 and CDR2: SGHDT, YYEEEE. The V end was cut by 3 bases, the J end by 9 bases, with 10 bases between. As DNA, the CDR3 is TGTGCCAGCAGCTCCTTGGTCGGTTCACCCCTCCACTTT. It specifies CASSSLVGSPLHF.

Worth noting for this clone: This sample also contains other DNA sequences that code for the same CDR3. The genes are TRBV25-1 and TRBJ1-5, with TRBD1 matching 7 bases. V was clipped by 4 bases and J by 4 bases; unmatched bases: 4. The CDR3 has 14 residues. Germline lookup yields CDR1 MGHDK and CDR2 SYGVNS. The CDR3 nucleotides read TGTGCCAGCAGTGGCGGGACAGCAAATCAGCCCCAGCATTTT. This codes for CASSGGTANQPQHF.

V usage is TRBV7-7 and J usage is TRBJ2-5; TRBD2 agrees at 9 bases. V lost 4 bases and J lost 2; bases outside the gene matches: 11. The germline gives CDR1 SSHAT, CDR2 FNYEAQ (reference sequence). There are 17 residues in the CDR3. The DNA for the CDR3 is TGTGCCAGCAGCTCAGCCCGGGCTAGCGGGGAGCAAGAGACCCAGTACTTC. It yields the protein CASSSARASGEQETQYF.

Of note for this clone: An end of the junction does not agree with germline; a read error may underlie this. DNA for the CDR3: TGTGCTAGCAGCCCCGGGACAGGGGGAGAGACCCAGTACTTC. Translated, it gives CASSPGTGGETQYF. This chain joins TRBV7-7 and TRBJ2-5; 11 positions agree with TRBD1. The CDR3 consists of 14 residues. Germline CDR1 SSHAT, CDR2 FNYEAQ (reference sequence).

The chain carries TRBV19 and TRBJ1-2; weak D call: TRBD1 (5 bases). The V and J ends lost 3 bases and 0 bases respectively, with 20 bases between them. Germline values: CDR1 LNHDA, CDR2 SQIVND (reference sequence). This CDR3 has 18 amino acids. CDR3 DNA sequence: TGTGCCAGTAGTATGTTGTACCGACCACAGGCAGCTAACTATGGCTACACCTTC. Its protein is CASSMLYRPQAANYGYTF.